The 10 T cell receptor beta chains presented below share a single source sample, sequenced in a study of shared clonotypes between healthy human individuals. TCRdb keeps only in-frame clones here, not all; method: immunoSEQ multiplex PCR. The sample carries about 360,000 clones, roughly 80% recorded once. Sequenced sample: memory CD4+ T cells sorted from blood. As to subset: CD45RA-negative fraction. All receptors come from a man under 40 in good health.

J is TRBJ1-2 and V is TRBV7-3; 8 bases are shared with TRBD1. This CDR3 is 13 amino acids long. Per germline, CDR1 SGHTA and CDR2 FQGTGA. J was trimmed by 8 bases and V by 5 bases; bases with no gene match: 7. In DNA, the CDR3 is TGTGCCAGCAGCACGCAGGGGGCGGGCGGCTACACCTTC. This encodes CASSTQGAGGYTF. Looking up the rest from reference TRBV7-3 and TRBJ1-2 gives the full variable domain: GAGVSQTPSNKVTEKGKYVELRCDPISGHTALYWYRQSLGQGPEFLIYFQGTGAADDSGLPNDRFFAVRPEGSVSTLKIQRTERGDSAVYLCASSTQGAGGYTFGSGTRLTVV.

V and J are TRBV9 and TRBJ2-7; TRBD2 matches at 9 bases. The CDR3 is made up of 17 amino acids. CDR1 and CDR2 from the germline V gene are SGDLS and YYNGEE. J was trimmed by 5 bases and V by 3 bases; bases with no gene match: 15. For the CDR3, the DNA is TGTGCCAGCAGCGAAAGCTCTGGACTAGCGTCGGTCAACGAGCAGTACTTC. This gives the protein CASSESSGLASVNEQYF.

The rearrangement links TRBV5-1 to TRBJ1-2, with TRBD1 identical over 7 bases. CDR1 is SGHRS and CDR2 is YFSETQ in the germline V gene. The CDR3 is 14 amino acids. Trimming at V came to 4 bases and at J to 8 bases, leaving 11 bases not matched to a gene. The DNA for the CDR3 is TGCGCCAGCAGCATTCACCAGACAGGGTCCGGCTACACCTTC. It encodes CASSIHQTGSGYTF.

V usage is TRBV19 and J usage is TRBJ1-3; D gene uncertain. The V end was cut by 5 bases, the J end by 2 bases, with 13 bases between. The CDR3 length is 15 residues. The germline V gene has CDR1 LNHDA and CDR2 SQIVND (reference sequence). This chain's CDR3 is CASSETTSTGNTIYF. In nucleotides, the CDR3 is TGTGCCAGTAGTGAAACTACGAGTACTGGAAACACCATATATTTT.

The V gene is TRBV28, the J gene TRBJ1-1; TRBD1 matches 7 bases. With 6 bases clipped from V and 9 bases from J, the junction kept 10 bases outside the gene matches. The CDR3 consists of 13 residues. CDR1 and CDR2 from the germline V gene are MDHEN and SYDVKM. The CDR3 here is CASRVTGERKAFF. The CDR3 nucleotides read TGTGCCAGCAGAGTTACAGGGGAACGAAAAGCTTTCTTT.

This clone occurred once. The V and J genes are TRBV2 and TRBJ2-5; D may be TRBD2 (6 bases). This CDR3 is built from 14 residues. Trimming left V 5 bases short and J 1 base short, with 11 bases between. In germline, CDR1 is SNHLY, CDR2 FYNNEI. CDR3 in amino acids: CASSWGTSQETQYF. The CDR3 nucleotides are TGTGCCAGCAGTTGGGGGACTTCCCAAGAGACCCAGTACTTC.

The chain carries TRBV4-2 and TRBJ2-3; D unresolved. The germline V and J ends were trimmed by 0 bases and 3 bases, with 10 bases remaining between them. The germline CDR1 and CDR2 sequences are LGHNA and YNFKEQ. There are 15 residues in the CDR3. The CDR3 DNA follows: TGTGCCAGCAGCCAAGAGTGGAGAGATACAGATACGCAGTATTTT. Translated: CASSQEWRDTDTQYF.

The chain carries TRBV28 and TRBJ1-1; D is ambiguous. The length of the CDR3 is 11 residues. The V gene's germline CDR1 is MDHEN and CDR2 SYDVKM. V lost 3 bases to trimming and J lost 6 bases, with 5 bases between them. As DNA, the CDR3 is TGTGCCAGCAGTTTGCCATCTGAAGCTTTCTTT. It yields the protein CASSLPSEAFF. Full variable domain (remainder filled in from reference TRBV28 and TRBJ1-1): DVKVTQSSRYLVKRTGEKVFLECVQDMDHENMFWYRQDPGLGLRLIYFSYDVKMKEKGDIPEGYSVSREKKERFSLILESASTNQTSMYLCASSLPSEAFFGQGTRLTVV.

The rearrangement links TRBV6-1 to TRBJ2-3, with 12 bases fitting TRBD1. Trimming cost V 4 bases and J 0 bases; bases outside gene matches: 8. The CDR3 is made up of 18 amino acids. CDR1 and CDR2 (germline): MNHNS, SASEGT. This CDR3 reads CASSGAGTGGRSTDTQYF. CDR3 sequence (DNA): TGTGCCAGCAGTGGGGCCGGGACAGGGGGCAGAAGCACAGATACGCAGTATTTT.

The chain is built from TRBV18 and TRBJ2-7; 9 bases align to TRBD1. CDR1 and CDR2 (germline): KGHSH, LQKENI. The CDR3 loop spans 14 amino acids. V shed 3 bases and J 5 bases; nucleotides not matched to a gene: 5. The DNA for the CDR3 is TGTGCCAGCTCACCGGGACAGGGAATTCACGAGCAGTACTTC. Encoded protein: CASSPGQGIHEQYF.